This TCR beta chain was found in a study of T cells in Graves' hyperthyroidism and ophthalmopathy. Findings and limits, study-wide: Model-based prediction identified ophthalmopathy a median roughly 6.1 months prior to its onset.

The CDR3 extends over 19 amino acids. Per germline, CDR1 SGDLS and CDR2 YYNGEE. V lost 1 base to trimming and J lost 9 bases; unmatched junction nucleotides: 14. Each person with ophthalmopathy scored at least 3 on the Clinical Activity Score, reached NOSPECS grade 4 or higher, and had been ill under 3 months. Uncontrolled infection, other autoimmune disease, pregnancy or lactation led to exclusion. Each diagnosis drew on symptoms, thyroxine, TRAb, thyroid ultrasound and orbital computed tomography findings. A note on this clonotype: As yet, its antigen is unknown.

TCR beta CDR3 regions were amplified from RNA. A set of HTBI primers served as the primers for a first-round RT-PCR of the TCR CDR3. Each CDR3 protein gets one entry after TCRdb re-called the multiplex PCR reads with MiXCR. The sample has over 300,000 distinct CDR3 sequences, roughly an eighth seen once. The clonotype was recovered from a woman in her 40s with Graves' ophthalmopathy. This chain connects TRBV9 to TRBJ2-1; 15 bases line up with TRBD2. The sequencing input was blood. DNA for the CDR3: TGTGCCAGCAGCGTATGGGCCGGCAGGACTAGCGGGGGGGAGGGTGAGCAGTTCTTC. As protein: CASSVWAGRTSGGEGEQFF.